The rows below give T cell receptor beta chains drawn from one sample of a study of shared clonotypes between healthy human individuals. Repertoires were generated with immunoSEQ multiplex PCR, while TCRdb's copy carries only in-frame clones and drops some. There are about 2.1 million clones in the sample; around 93% occur only once, and under 2% lies in the top ten. The sequenced material came from naive CD8+ T cells from PBMCs. The receptors here all came from a man younger than 30 in good health. Some clones in this sample may be carry-over from other donors' samples. CDR3s include the opening cysteine and the closing phenylalanine or tryptophan. The D gene is left open where the match is weak. Clone size, where shown, is once, few, many, or a class for clones that have expanded.

d_gene: NA; j_gene: TRBJ2-1; v_gene: TRBV7-2; abundance: NA; CDR3nt: TGTGCCAGCAGCTTAGGTGGCGGCTCCTACAATGAGCAGTTCTTC; CDR3aa: CASSLGGGSYNEQFF
d_gene: NA; j_gene: TRBJ2-6; v_gene: TRBV27; abundance: NA; CDR3nt: TGTGCCAGCAGTTTTGTTGGGGCCAACGTCCTGACTTTC; CDR3aa: CASSFVGANVLTF
d_gene: TRBD2; j_gene: TRBJ2-7; v_gene: TRBV7-6; abundance: NA; CDR3nt: TGTGCCAGCAGTGGACTAGCGTTATCCTACGAGCAGTACTTC; CDR3aa: CASSGLALSYEQYF
d_gene: TRBD2; j_gene: TRBJ2-7; v_gene: TRBV6-1; abundance: NA; CDR3nt: TGTGCCAGCAGTGAGAGAGCGGGAGGCTCCTACGAGCAGTACTTC; CDR3aa: CASSERAGGSYEQYF
d_gene: NA; j_gene: TRBJ2-7; v_gene: TRBV25-1; abundance: once; CDR3nt: TGTGCCAGCACGGAACAGTACGAGCAGTACTTC; CDR3aa: CASTEQYEQYF
d_gene: TRBD1; j_gene: TRBJ1-2; v_gene: TRBV10-3; abundance: once; CDR3nt: TGTGCCATCAGTGAAGGGACAGGGGGCGAAATGGGCTATGGCTACACCTTC; CDR3aa: CAISEGTGGEMGYGYTF
d_gene: NA; j_gene: TRBJ2-1; v_gene: TRBV9; abundance: NA; CDR3nt: TGTGCCAGCAGCGTAGGAGAAAGCTACAATGAGCAGTTCTTC; CDR3aa: CASSVGESYNEQFF
d_gene: NA; j_gene: TRBJ2-7; v_gene: TRBV7-9; abundance: NA; CDR3nt: TGTGCCAGCACCCAGGGGGGCTTCCCGCTTGTGGACGAGCAGTACTTC; CDR3aa: CASTQGGFPLVDEQYF
d_gene: TRBD1; j_gene: TRBJ1-2; v_gene: TRBV9; abundance: NA; CDR3nt: TGTGCCAGCAGCGTAGGTGACAGGGTGGACGATGGCTACACCTTC; CDR3aa: CASSVGDRVDDGYTF
d_gene: NA; j_gene: TRBJ2-6; v_gene: TRBV9; abundance: NA; CDR3nt: TGTGCCAGCAGCGTAACAGCTGCTGGGGCCAACGTCCTGACTTTC; CDR3aa: CASSVTAAGANVLTF
d_gene: TRBD2; j_gene: TRBJ2-1; v_gene: TRBV9; abundance: NA; CDR3nt: TGTGCCAGCAGCGTATTACTAGCGGGTAATGAGCAGTTCTTC; CDR3aa: CASSVLLAGNEQFF
d_gene: TRBD2; j_gene: TRBJ2-7; v_gene: TRBV7-9; abundance: NA; CDR3nt: TGTGCCAGCAGCCCCAGGGAGCGGGATTACTCCTACGAGCAGTACTTC; CDR3aa: CASSPRERDYSYEQYF
d_gene: NA; j_gene: TRBJ2-7; v_gene: TRBV19; abundance: NA; CDR3nt: TGTGCCAGTAGTATGGCGCCAGGGTCGTACGAGCAGTACTTC; CDR3aa: CASSMAPGSYEQYF
d_gene: NA; j_gene: TRBJ1-5; v_gene: TRBV7-9; abundance: few; CDR3nt: TGTGCCAGCAGCTTAGGAGTCAATCAGCCCCAGCATTTT; CDR3aa: CASSLGVNQPQHF
d_gene: NA; j_gene: TRBJ2-7; v_gene: TRBV29-1; abundance: NA; CDR3nt: TGCAGCGTTGAGCTAGACGGGGCTTTCCGCTCCTACGAGCAGTACTTC; CDR3aa: CSVELDGAFRSYEQYF
d_gene: NA; j_gene: TRBJ1-1; v_gene: TRBV6-1; abundance: NA; CDR3nt: TGTGCCAGCAGTGAACCTTGGAACCTGAACACTGAAGCTTTCTTT; CDR3aa: CASSEPWNLNTEAFF
d_gene: TRBD2; j_gene: TRBJ2-1; v_gene: TRBV7-2; abundance: NA; CDR3nt: TGTGCCAGCAGCCTGAGCGGGAGGGCCTTCTACAATGAGCAGTTCTTC; CDR3aa: CASSLSGRAFYNEQFF
d_gene: NA; j_gene: TRBJ2-1; v_gene: TRBV11-2; abundance: NA; CDR3nt: TGTGCCAGCAGCTTAGATATGGCAGTCATAGACTCCTACAATGAGCAGTTCTTC; CDR3aa: CASSLDMAVIDSYNEQFF
d_gene: NA; j_gene: TRBJ2-1; v_gene: TRBV2; abundance: NA; CDR3nt: TGTGCCAGCAGTGAGAGAGGGCCCTACAATGAGCAGTTCTTC; CDR3aa: CASSERGPYNEQFF
d_gene: NA; j_gene: TRBJ1-2; v_gene: TRBV28; abundance: once; CDR3nt: TGTGCCAGCAGTTTAGTGGCGGGCGGTCGAGCCTACGGCTACACCTTC; CDR3aa: CASSLVAGGRAYGYTF
d_gene: NA; j_gene: TRBJ2-7; v_gene: TRBV9; abundance: once; CDR3nt: TGTGCCAGCAGCGTAGAGGGCGCGGGCGAGCAGTACTTC; CDR3aa: CASSVEGAGEQYF
d_gene: NA; j_gene: TRBJ2-1; v_gene: TRBV6-5; abundance: NA; CDR3nt: TGTGCCAGCAGTTCAAGCTCCTACAATGAGCAGTTCTTC; CDR3aa: CASSSSSYNEQFF
d_gene: TRBD2; j_gene: TRBJ2-7; v_gene: TRBV27; abundance: NA; CDR3nt: TGTGCCAGCAGTTTATCTCAGACTAGCGGGAGTTTCTACGAGCAGTACTTC; CDR3aa: CASSLSQTSGSFYEQYF
d_gene: NA; j_gene: TRBJ1-5; v_gene: TRBV4-1; abundance: NA; CDR3nt: TGCGCCAGCGGATCGGGGGCTCAGCCCCAGCATTTT; CDR3aa: CASGSGAQPQHF
d_gene: TRBD1; j_gene: TRBJ1-1; v_gene: TRBV7-9; abundance: NA; CDR3nt: TGTGCCAGCAGCTCTCCTACAGGGGACGTACGAACTGAAGCTTTCTTT; CDR3aa: CASSSPTGDVRTEAFF
d_gene: NA; j_gene: TRBJ2-7; v_gene: TRBV9; abundance: NA; CDR3nt: TGTGCCAGCAGCGTAGGGAGCAGTCCCTACGAGCAGTACTTC; CDR3aa: CASSVGSSPYEQYF
d_gene: TRBD2; j_gene: TRBJ2-1; v_gene: TRBV7-3; abundance: NA; CDR3nt: TGTGCCAGCAGCTTAAGGGCTAGCGGCCCCTACAATGAGCAGTTCTTC; CDR3aa: CASSLRASGPYNEQFF
d_gene: NA; j_gene: TRBJ2-1; v_gene: TRBV20-1; abundance: NA; CDR3nt: TGCAGTGCAGGGGACAATGAGCAGTTCTTC; CDR3aa: CSAGDNEQFF
d_gene: NA; j_gene: TRBJ1-5; v_gene: TRBV4-1; abundance: NA; CDR3nt: TGCGCCAGCAGCCAGGACGGACACGTCAATCAGCCCCAGCATTTT; CDR3aa: CASSQDGHVNQPQHF
d_gene: NA; j_gene: TRBJ2-3; v_gene: TRBV11-2; abundance: NA; CDR3nt: TGTGCCAGCAGCTTAATAGGGAGCACAGATACGCAGTATTTT; CDR3aa: CASSLIGSTDTQYF
d_gene: NA; j_gene: TRBJ2-1; v_gene: TRBV7-9; abundance: once; CDR3nt: TGTGCCAGCAGCTTAGTAGGGGGTGCGCGGAATGAGCAGTTCTTC; CDR3aa: CASSLVGGARNEQFF
d_gene: NA; j_gene: TRBJ1-3; v_gene: TRBV7-9; abundance: NA; CDR3nt: TGTGCCAGCAGCTCCCCAGAATTTGGAAACACCATATATTTT; CDR3aa: CASSSPEFGNTIYF
d_gene: NA; j_gene: TRBJ2-7; v_gene: TRBV11-2; abundance: NA; CDR3nt: TGTGCCAGCAGCTTAGTTACAGGGAGCCCCTACGAGCAGTACTTC; CDR3aa: CASSLVTGSPYEQYF
d_gene: NA; j_gene: TRBJ2-6; v_gene: TRBV14; abundance: NA; CDR3nt: TGTGCCAGCAGCCAAGAGGGGGCACAACAGAGCTCTGGGGCCAACGTCCTGACTTTC; CDR3aa: CASSQEGAQQSSGANVLTF
d_gene: NA; j_gene: TRBJ1-2; v_gene: TRBV7-9; abundance: NA; CDR3nt: TGTGCCAGCAGCTTATTCCCCCGAGGGGGCTACACCTTC; CDR3aa: CASSLFPRGGYTF
d_gene: NA; j_gene: TRBJ2-2; v_gene: TRBV27; abundance: once; CDR3nt: TGTGCCAGCAGTTGGACACCGAACACCGGGGAGCTGTTTTTT; CDR3aa: CASSWTPNTGELFF
d_gene: NA; j_gene: TRBJ2-2; v_gene: TRBV28; abundance: NA; CDR3nt: TGTGCCAGCAGTTTACCCCGGGAGTTAAGCGGGGAGCTGTTTTTT; CDR3aa: CASSLPRELSGELFF
d_gene: TRBD1; j_gene: TRBJ2-1; v_gene: TRBV19; abundance: NA; CDR3nt: TGTGCCAGTAGTACAGACAGGGGGCCAGACAATGAGCAGTTCTTC; CDR3aa: CASSTDRGPDNEQFF
d_gene: NA; j_gene: TRBJ1-1; v_gene: TRBV7-9; abundance: NA; CDR3nt: TGTGCCAGCAGCTCTGTAGTTGGGGGGCAGACTCTCACTGAAGCTTTCTTT; CDR3aa: CASSSVVGGQTLTEAFF
d_gene: NA; j_gene: TRBJ2-1; v_gene: TRBV5-1; abundance: NA; CDR3nt: TGCGCCAGCAGCTTGGATGGTCCAGGGTCGTATGAGCAGTTCTTC; CDR3aa: CASSLDGPGSYEQFF
d_gene: NA; j_gene: TRBJ2-2; v_gene: TRBV27; abundance: NA; CDR3nt: TGTGCCAGCGCCCTCGGGATTAACACCGGGGAGCTGTTTTTT; CDR3aa: CASALGINTGELFF
d_gene: TRBD1; j_gene: TRBJ2-7; v_gene: TRBV4-1; abundance: NA; CDR3nt: TGCGCCAGCAGCCAACGGACAGGGGGCGAGCAGTACTTC; CDR3aa: CASSQRTGGEQYF